Below, one T cell receptor (beta chain) is given with its context. The data were taken from a study of blood T cell repertoires in COVID-19. Study as a whole: Nucleic acid was either cDNA or gDNA, and it came from T cells, B-cell-depleted T cells, or PBMCs.

From germline, CDR1 is SGHDT and CDR2 YYEEEE. The CDR3 covers 14 residues. With 4 bases clipped from V and 10 bases from J, the junction kept 8 bases outside the gene matches. In the source study's methods: How many nucleated cells were present was estimated from reference gene primer amplification. Libraries were prepared by immunoSEQ multiplex PCR; TCRdb keeps only in-frame clonotypes and omits some of them. V, J and clone size are taken as reported in that table, and D and trimming were inferred from the DNA itself. The table records about 180,000 clones, around 83% of them present only once. This TCR derives from an older woman with COVID-19, enrolled during active disease. The sequencing sample was made of peripheral blood. This chain connects TRBV5-6 to TRBJ1-6; 7 bases map to TRBD1. The CDR3 loop is CASSGDSLGSPLHF. The CDR3 nucleotides read TGTGCCAGCAGCGGGGACAGCCTAGGATCACCCCTCCACTTT.